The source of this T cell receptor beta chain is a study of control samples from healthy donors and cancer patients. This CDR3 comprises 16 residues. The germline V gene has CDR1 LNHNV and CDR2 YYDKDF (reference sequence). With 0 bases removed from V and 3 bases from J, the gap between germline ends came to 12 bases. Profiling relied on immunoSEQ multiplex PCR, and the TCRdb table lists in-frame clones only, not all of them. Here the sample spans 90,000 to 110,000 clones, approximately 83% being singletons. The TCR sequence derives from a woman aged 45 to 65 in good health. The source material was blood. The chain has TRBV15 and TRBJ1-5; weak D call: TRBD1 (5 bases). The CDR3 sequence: CATSREVEQANQPQHF. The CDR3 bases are TGTGCCACCAGCAGAGAAGTAGAACAGGCCAATCAGCCCCAGCATTTT. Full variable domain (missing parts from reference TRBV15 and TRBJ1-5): DAMVIQNPRYQVTQFGKPVTLSCSQTLNHNVMYWYQQKSSQAPKLLFHYYDKDFNNEADTPDNFQSRRPNTSFCFLDIRSPGLGDTAMYLCATSREVEQANQPQHFGDGTRLSIL.